This TCR beta chain was sequenced for a study of human CD4 T cells and Enterobacteriaceae. Germline V CDR1 and CDR2: SGHTA, FQGNSA. The V segment lost 2 bases and the J segment 5 bases; nucleotides outside the gene matches: 10. The CDR3 is made up of 16 amino acids. The table came from immunoSEQ multiplex PCR; TCRdb's copy has only in-frame clones and leaves some out. Seen here are about 26,000 clones, 65% to 85% observed once, and the top ten hold around 0.88%. All CD4+ cells other than CD45RA+CCR7+CD95- naive cells were sorted as memory, over 95% pure. The specimen was memory CD4+ T cells from blood. The chain carries TRBV7-2 and TRBJ2-5; 8 positions match TRBD2. The TCR comes from a human donor in good health. This CDR3 is CASSLFKRGLGETQYF. For the CDR3, the DNA is TGTGCCAGCAGCTTATTTAAGCGGGGGCTGGGGGAGACCCAGTACTTC. Filled out from reference TRBV7-2 and TRBJ2-5, the complete variable domain reads GAGVSQSPSNKVTEKGKDVELRCDPISGHTALYWYRQSLGQGLEFLIYFQGNSAPDKSGLPSDRFSAERTGGSVSTLTIQRTQQEDSAVYLCASSLFKRGLGETQYFGPGTRLLVL.